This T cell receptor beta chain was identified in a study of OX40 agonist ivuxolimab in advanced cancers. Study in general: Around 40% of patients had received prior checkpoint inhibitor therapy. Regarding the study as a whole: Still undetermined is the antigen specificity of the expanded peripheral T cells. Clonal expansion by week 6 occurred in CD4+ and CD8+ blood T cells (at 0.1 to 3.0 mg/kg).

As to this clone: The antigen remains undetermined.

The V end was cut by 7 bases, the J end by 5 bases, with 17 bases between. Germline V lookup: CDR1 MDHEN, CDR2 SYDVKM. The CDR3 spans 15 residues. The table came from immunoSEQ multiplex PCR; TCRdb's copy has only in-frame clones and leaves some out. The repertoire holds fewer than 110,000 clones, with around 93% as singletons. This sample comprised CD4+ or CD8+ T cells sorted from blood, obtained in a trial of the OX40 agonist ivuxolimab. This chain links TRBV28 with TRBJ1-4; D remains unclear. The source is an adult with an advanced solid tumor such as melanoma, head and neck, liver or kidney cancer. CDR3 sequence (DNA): TGTGCCAGCACCAAACCCTCTTCCGGCAATGAAAAACTGTTTTTT. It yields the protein CASTKPSSGNEKLFF.